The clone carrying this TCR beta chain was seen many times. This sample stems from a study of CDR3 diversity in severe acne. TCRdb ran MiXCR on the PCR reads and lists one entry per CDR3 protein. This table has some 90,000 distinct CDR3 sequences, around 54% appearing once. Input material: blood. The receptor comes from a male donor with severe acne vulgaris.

This CDR3 is CASLGEGYGYTF. The CDR3 nucleotides are TGTGCCTCCTTGGGGGAAGGCTATGGCTACACCTTC. The V gene is TRBV10-3, the J gene TRBJ1-2, with D perhaps TRBD1 (5 bases). The CDR3 spans 12 residues. Germline CDR1 is ENHRY and CDR2 is SYGVKD. V shed 11 bases and J shed 4 bases, with 14 bases lying between them.